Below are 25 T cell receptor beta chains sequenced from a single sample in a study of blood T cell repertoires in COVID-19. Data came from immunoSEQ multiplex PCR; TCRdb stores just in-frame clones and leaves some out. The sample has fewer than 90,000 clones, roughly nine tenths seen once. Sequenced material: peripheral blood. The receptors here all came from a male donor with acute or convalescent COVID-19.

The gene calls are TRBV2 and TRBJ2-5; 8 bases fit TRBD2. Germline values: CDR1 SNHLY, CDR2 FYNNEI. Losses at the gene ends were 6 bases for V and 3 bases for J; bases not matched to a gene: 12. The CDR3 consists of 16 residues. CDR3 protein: CASRLLRIAGKETQYF. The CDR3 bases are TGTGCCAGCAGACTACTTAGAATAGCGGGGAAAGAGACCCAGTACTTC. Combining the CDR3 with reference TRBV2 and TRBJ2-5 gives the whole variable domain EPEVTQTPSHQVTQMGQEVILRCVPISNHLYFYWYRQILGQKVEFLVSFYNNEISEKSEIFDDQFSVERPDGSNFTLKIRSTKLEDSAMYFCASRLLRIAGKETQYFGPGTRLLVL.

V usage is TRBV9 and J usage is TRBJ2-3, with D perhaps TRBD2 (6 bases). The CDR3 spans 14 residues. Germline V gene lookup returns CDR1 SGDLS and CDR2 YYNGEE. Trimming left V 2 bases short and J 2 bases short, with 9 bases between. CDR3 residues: CASSVSGDTDTQYF. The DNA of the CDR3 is TGTGCCAGCAGCGTCTCGGGGGACACAGATACGCAGTATTTT.

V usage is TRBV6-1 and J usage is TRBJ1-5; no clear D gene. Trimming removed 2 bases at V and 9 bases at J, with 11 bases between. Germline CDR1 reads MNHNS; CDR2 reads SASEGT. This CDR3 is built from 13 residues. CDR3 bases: TGTGCCAGCAGTGAAACCCAGACTTGGCCCCAGCATTTT. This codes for CASSETQTWPQHF.

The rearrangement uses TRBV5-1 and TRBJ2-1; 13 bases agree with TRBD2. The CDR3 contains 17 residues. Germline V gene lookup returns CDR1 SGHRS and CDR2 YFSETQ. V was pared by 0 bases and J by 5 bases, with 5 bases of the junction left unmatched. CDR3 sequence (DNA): TGCGCCAGCAGCTTGGGCACGGGACTAGCGGGGAACAATGAGCAGTTCTTC. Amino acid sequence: CASSLGTGLAGNNEQFF.

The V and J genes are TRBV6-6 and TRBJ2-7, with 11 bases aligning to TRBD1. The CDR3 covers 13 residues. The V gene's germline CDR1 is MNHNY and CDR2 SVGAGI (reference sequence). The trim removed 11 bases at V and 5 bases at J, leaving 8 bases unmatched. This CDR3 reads CAVGGQGAHEQYF. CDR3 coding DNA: TGTGCCGTCGGAGGACAGGGGGCCCACGAGCAGTACTTC.

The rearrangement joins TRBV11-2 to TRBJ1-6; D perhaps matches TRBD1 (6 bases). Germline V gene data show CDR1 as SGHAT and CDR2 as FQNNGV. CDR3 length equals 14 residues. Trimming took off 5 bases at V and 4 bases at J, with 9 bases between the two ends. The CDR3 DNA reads TGTGCCAGCAGCCACGGACAGTATAATTCACCCCTCCACTTT. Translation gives CASSHGQYNSPLHF.

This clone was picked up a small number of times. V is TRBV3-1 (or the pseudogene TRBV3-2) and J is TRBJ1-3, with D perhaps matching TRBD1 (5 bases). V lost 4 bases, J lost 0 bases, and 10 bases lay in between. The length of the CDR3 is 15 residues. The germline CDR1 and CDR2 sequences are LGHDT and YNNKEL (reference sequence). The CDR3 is CASSLTGVSGNTIYF. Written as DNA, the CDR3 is TGTGCCAGCAGCCTAACAGGCGTCTCTGGAAACACCATATATTTT.

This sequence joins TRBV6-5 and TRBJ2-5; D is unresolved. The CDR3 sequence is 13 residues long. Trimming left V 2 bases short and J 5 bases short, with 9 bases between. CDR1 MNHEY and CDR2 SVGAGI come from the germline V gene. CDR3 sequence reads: CASSYQFAETQYF. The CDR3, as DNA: TGTGCCAGCAGTTACCAATTTGCGGAGACCCAGTACTTC.

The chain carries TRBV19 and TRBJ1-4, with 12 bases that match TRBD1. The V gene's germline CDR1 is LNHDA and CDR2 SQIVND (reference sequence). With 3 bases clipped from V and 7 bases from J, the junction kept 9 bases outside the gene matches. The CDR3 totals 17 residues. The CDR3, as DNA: TGTGCCAGTAGTATGGGGACAGGGGGCGCAAGCGGTGAAAAACTGTTTTTT. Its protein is CASSMGTGGASGEKLFF. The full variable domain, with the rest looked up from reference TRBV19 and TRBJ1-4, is DGGITQSPKYLFRKEGQNVTLSCEQNLNHDAMYWYRQDPGQGLRLIYYSQIVNDFQKGDIAEGYSVSREKKESFPLTVTSAQKNPTAFYLCASSMGTGGASGEKLFFGSGTQLSVL.

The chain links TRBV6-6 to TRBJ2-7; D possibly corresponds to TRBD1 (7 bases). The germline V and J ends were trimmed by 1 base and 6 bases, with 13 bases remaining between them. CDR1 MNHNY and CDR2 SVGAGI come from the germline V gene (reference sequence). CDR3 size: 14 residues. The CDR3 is CASSYYQGGSEQYF. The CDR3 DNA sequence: TGTGCCAGCAGTTACTACCAGGGGGGTAGCGAGCAGTACTTC.

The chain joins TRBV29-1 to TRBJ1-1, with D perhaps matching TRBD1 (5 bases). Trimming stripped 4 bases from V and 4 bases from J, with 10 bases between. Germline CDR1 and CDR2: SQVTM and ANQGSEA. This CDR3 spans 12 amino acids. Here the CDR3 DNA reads TGCAGCGTTGTAGGGGCAGTCACTGAAGCTTTCTTT. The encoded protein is CSVVGAVTEAFF.

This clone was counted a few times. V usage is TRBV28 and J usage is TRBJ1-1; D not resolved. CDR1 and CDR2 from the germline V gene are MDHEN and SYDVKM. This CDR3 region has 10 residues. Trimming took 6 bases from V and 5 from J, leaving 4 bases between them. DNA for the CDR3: TGTGCCAGCAGGGAGACTGAAGCTTTCTTT. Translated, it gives CASRETEAFF.

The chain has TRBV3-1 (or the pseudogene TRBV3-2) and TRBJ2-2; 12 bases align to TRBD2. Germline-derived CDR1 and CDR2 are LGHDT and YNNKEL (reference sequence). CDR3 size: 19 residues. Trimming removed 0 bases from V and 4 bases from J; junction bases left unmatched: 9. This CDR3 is CASSQDHLAGGLPTGELFF. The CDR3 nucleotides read TGTGCCAGCAGCCAAGATCATCTAGCGGGGGGGTTGCCCACCGGGGAGCTGTTTTTT.

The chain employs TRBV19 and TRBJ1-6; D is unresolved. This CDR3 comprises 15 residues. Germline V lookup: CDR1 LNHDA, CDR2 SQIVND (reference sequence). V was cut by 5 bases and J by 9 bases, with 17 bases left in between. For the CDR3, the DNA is TGTGCCAGTAGTTCCGAGGAGGGCCTGGGTTCACCCCTCCACTTT. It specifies CASSSEEGLGSPLHF.

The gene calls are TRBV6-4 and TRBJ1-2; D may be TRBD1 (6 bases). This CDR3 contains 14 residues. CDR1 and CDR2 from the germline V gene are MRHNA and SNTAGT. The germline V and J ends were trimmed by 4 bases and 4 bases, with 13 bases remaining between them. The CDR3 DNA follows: TGTGCCAGCAGTGCACAAGGGGGTAGCTATGGCTACACCTTC. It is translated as CASSAQGGSYGYTF.

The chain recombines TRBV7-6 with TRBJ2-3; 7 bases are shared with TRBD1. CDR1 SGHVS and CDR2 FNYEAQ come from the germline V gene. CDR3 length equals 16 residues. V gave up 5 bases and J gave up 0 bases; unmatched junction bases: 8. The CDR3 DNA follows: TGTGCCAGCAGCACTCTCGGGACAGCTAGCACAGATACGCAGTATTTT. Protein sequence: CASSTLGTASTDTQYF.

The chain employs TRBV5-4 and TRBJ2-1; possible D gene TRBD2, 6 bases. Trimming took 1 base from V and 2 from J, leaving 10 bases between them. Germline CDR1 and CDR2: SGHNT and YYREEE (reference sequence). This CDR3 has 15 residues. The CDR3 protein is CASSLLGGTYNEQFF. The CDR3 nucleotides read TGTGCCAGCAGCTTGTTGGGGGGTACCTACAATGAGCAGTTCTTC. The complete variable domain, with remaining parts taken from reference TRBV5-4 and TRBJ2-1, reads ETGVTQSPTHLIKTRGQQVTLRCSSQSGHNTVSWYQQALGQGPQFIFQYYREEENGRGNFPPRFSGLQFPNYSSELNVNALELDDSALYLCASSLLGGTYNEQFFGPGTRLTVL.

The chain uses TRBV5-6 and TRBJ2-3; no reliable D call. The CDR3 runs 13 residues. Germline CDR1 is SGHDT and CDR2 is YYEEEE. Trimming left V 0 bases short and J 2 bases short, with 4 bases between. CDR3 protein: CASSLGPTDTQYF. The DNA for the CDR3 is TGTGCCAGCAGCTTGGGGCCCACAGATACGCAGTATTTT.

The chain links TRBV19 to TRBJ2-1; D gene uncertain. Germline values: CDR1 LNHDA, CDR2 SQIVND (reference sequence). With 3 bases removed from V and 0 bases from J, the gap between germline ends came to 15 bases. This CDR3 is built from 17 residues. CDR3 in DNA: TGTGCCAGTAGTATTCGTCCGGGTAAGAGCTCCTACAATGAGCAGTTCTTC. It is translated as CASSIRPGKSSYNEQFF. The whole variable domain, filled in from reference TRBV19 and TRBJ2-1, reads DGGITQSPKYLFRKEGQNVTLSCEQNLNHDAMYWYRQDPGQGLRLIYYSQIVNDFQKGDIAEGYSVSREKKESFPLTVTSAQKNPTAFYLCASSIRPGKSSYNEQFFGPGTRLTVL.

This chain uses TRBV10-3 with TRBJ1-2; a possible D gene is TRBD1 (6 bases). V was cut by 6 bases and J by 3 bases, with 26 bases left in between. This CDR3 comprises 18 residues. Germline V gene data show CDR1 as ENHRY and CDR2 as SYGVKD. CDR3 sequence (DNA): TGTGCCATCAGCGGGTTATCGGAGGGGAGGGGGATGGACTATGGCTACACCTTC. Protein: CAISGLSEGRGMDYGYTF.

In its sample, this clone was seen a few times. For the CDR3, the DNA is TGTGCCAGCAGCTCAGCCTACGAGCAGTACTTC. Its protein is CASSSAYEQYF. The V gene is TRBV11-2, the J gene TRBJ2-7; D not resolved. Germline V gene sequence: CDR1 SGHAT, CDR2 FQNNGV. The V end was cut by 4 bases, the J end by 2 bases, with 3 bases between. The CDR3 covers 11 residues. Full variable domain (missing parts from reference TRBV11-2 and TRBJ2-7): EAGVAQSPRYKIIEKRQSVAFWCNPISGHATLYWYQQILGQGPKLLIQFQNNGVVDDSQLPKDRFSAERLKGVDSTLKIQPAKLEDSAVYLCASSSAYEQYFGPGTRLTVT.

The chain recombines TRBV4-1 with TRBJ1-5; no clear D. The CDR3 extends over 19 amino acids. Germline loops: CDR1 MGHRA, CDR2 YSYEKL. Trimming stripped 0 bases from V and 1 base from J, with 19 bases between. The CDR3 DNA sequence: TGCGCCAGCAGCCAAGATGTAAGAGGAGTAAAAAGGAGCAATCAGCCCCAGCATTTT. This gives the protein CASSQDVRGVKRSNQPQHF.

The CDR3 nucleotides read TGTGCCAGCTCAAACAGGGAAGGGGCGGATGAAGCTTTCTTT. Its translation: CASSNREGADEAFF. J is TRBJ1-1 and V is TRBV7-8; tentatively, D is TRBD1 (6 bases). Germline lookup yields CDR1 SGHVS and CDR2 FQNEAQ. The V end lost 8 bases, the J end lost 7 bases, and 20 bases lay between the germline ends. The CDR3 consists of 14 residues.

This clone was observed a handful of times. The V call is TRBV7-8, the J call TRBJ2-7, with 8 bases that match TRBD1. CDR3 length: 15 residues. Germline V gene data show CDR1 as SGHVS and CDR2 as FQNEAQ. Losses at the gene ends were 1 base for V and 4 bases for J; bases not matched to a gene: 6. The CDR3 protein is CASSLGRGHNYEQYF. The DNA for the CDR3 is TGTGCCAGCAGCTTAGGCAGGGGGCACAATTACGAGCAGTACTTC.

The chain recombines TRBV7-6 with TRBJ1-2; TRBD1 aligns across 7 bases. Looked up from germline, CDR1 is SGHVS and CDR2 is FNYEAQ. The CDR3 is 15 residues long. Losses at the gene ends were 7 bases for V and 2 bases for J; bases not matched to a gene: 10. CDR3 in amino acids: CASTPEWGQNYGYTF. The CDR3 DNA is TGTGCCAGCACCCCTGAGTGGGGACAGAACTATGGCTACACCTTC.